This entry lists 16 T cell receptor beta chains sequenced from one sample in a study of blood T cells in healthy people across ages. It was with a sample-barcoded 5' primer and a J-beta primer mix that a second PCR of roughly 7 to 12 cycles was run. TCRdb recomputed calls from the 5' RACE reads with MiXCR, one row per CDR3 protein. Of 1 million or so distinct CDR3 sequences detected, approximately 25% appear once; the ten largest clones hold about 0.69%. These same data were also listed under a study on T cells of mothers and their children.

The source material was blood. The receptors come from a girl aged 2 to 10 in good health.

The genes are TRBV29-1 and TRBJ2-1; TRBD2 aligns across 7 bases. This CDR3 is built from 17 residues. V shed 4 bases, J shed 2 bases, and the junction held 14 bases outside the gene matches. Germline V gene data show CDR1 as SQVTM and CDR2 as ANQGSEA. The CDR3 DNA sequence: TGCAGCGTTGCCCCTCAGCTTGGGCTAGCGGCCTACAATGAGCAGTTCTTC. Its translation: CSVAPQLGLAAYNEQFF.

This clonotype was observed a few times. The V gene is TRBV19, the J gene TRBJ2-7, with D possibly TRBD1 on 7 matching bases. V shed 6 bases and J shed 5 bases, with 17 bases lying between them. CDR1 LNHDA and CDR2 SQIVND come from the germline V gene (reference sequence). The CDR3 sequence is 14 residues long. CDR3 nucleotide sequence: TGTGCCAGTAGACCATCACAGGGGAGGAACGAGCAGTACTTC. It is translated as CASRPSQGRNEQYF. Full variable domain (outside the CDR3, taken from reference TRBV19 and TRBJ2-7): DGGITQSPKYLFRKEGQNVTLSCEQNLNHDAMYWYRQDPGQGLRLIYYSQIVNDFQKGDIAEGYSVSREKKESFPLTVTSAQKNPTAFYLCASRPSQGRNEQYFGPGTRLTVT.

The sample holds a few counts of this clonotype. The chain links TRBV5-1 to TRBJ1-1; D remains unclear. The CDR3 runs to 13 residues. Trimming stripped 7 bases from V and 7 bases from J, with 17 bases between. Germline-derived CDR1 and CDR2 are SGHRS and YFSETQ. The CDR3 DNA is TGCGCCAGCGGCCCGAACGAACATAATGAAGCTTTCTTT. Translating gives CASGPNEHNEAFF.

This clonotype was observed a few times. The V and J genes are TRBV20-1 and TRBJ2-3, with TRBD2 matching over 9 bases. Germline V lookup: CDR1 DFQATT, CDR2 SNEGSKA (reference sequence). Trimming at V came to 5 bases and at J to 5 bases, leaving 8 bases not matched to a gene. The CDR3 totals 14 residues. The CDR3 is CSAPLAGAIDTQYF. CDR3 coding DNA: TGCAGTGCTCCCTTAGCGGGAGCCATAGATACGCAGTATTTT.

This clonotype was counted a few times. CDR3 DNA sequence: TGTGCCAGCAGCGGGCCCAGGGGTTTGAATTCACCCCTCCACTTT. This sequence encodes CASSGPRGLNSPLHF. The rearrangement joins TRBV12-3 or TRBV12-4 to TRBJ1-6; D perhaps matches TRBD1 (6 bases). The CDR3 spans 15 residues. Trimming took 6 bases from V and 7 from J, leaving 16 bases between them.

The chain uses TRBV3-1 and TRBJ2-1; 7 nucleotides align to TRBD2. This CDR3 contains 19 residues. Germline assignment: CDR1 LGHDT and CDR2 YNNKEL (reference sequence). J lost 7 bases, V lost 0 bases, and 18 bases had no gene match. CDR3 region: CASSQDGGESGQRGNEQFF. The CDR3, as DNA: TGTGCCAGCAGCCAAGATGGGGGGGAGAGCGGCCAACGAGGGAATGAGCAGTTCTTC.

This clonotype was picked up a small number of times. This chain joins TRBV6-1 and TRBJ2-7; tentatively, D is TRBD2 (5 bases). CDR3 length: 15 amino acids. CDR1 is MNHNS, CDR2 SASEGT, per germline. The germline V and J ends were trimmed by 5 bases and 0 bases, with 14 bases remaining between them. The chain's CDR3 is CASSSAGLISYEQYF. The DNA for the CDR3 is TGTGCCAGCAGTTCCGCGGGTTTAATCTCCTACGAGCAGTACTTC.

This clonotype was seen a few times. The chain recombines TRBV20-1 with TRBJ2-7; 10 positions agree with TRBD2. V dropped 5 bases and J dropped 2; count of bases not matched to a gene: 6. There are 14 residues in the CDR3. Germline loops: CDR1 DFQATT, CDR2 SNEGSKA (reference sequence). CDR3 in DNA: TGCAGTGCTGTAACTAGCGGGGCCACCTACGAGCAGTACTTC. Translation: CSAVTSGATYEQYF.

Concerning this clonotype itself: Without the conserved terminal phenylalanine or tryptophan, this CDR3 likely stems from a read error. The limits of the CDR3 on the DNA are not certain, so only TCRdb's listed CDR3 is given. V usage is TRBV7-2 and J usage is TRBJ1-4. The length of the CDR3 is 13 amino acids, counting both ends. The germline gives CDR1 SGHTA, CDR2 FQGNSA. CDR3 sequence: CASSLGHPTEVFL.

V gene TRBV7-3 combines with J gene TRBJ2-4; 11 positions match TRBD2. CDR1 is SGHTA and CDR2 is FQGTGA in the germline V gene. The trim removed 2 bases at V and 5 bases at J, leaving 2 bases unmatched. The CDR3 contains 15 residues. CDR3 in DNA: TGTGCCAGCAGCTTACTAGCGGGAGGCGAAAACATTCAGTACTTC. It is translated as CASSLLAGGENIQYF.

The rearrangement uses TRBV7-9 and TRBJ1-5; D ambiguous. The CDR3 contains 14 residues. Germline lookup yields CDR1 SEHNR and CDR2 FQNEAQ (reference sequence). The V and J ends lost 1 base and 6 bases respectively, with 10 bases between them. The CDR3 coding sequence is TGTGCCAGCAGCTTAGGGATAGGGATTCAGCCCCAGCATTTT. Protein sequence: CASSLGIGIQPQHF.

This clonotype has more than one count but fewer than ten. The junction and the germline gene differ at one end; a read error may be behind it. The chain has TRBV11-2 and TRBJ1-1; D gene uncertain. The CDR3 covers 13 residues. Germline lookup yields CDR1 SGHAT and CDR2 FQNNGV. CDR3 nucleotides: TGTGCCAGCGGCTTCTACGAAAGGATGTCAGCTTTCTTT. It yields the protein CASGFYERMSAFF.

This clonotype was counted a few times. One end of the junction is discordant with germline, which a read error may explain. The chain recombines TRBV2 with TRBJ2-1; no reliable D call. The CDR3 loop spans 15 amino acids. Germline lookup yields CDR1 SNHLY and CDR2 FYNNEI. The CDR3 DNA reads TGTGCCAGCAGTGTCACGGCTTCGCGGTGGAATGAGCAGTCCTTC. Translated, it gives CASSVTASRWNEQSF.

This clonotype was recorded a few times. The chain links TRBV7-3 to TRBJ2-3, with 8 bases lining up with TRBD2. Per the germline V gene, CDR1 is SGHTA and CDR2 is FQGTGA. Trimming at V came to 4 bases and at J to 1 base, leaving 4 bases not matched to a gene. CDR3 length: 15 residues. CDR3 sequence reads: CASSWSGGGTDTQYF. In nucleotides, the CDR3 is TGTGCCAGCAGCTGGAGCGGGGGAGGCACAGATACGCAGTATTTT. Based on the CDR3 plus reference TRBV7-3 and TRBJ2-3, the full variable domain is GAGVSQTPSNKVTEKGKYVELRCDPISGHTALYWYRQSLGQGPEFLIYFQGTGAADDSGLPNDRFFAVRPEGSVSTLKIQRTERGDSAVYLCASSWSGGGTDTQYFGPGTRLTVL.

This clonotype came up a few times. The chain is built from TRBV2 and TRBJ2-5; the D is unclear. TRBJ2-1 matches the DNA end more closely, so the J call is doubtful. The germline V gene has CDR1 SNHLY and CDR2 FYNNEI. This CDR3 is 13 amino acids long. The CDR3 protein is CASRANDWNAQFF. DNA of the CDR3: TGTGCCAGCAGAGCAAACGACTGGAATGCCCAGTTCTTC.

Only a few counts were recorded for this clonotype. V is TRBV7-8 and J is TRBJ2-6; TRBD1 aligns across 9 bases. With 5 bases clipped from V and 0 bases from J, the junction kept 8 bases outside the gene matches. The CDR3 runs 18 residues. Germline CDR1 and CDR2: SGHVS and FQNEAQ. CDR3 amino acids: CASSQGQGISSGANVLTF. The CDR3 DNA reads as TGTGCCAGCAGCCAGGGACAGGGTATTAGCTCTGGGGCCAACGTCCTGACTTTC.